A selection of T cell receptor beta chains follows, all from one sample in a study of cytomegalovirus exposure and HLA in healthy donors. TCRdb keeps only in-frame clones here, not all; method: immunoSEQ multiplex PCR. The table has around 140,000 clones, approximately 84% seen once; the top ten hold 1.4% to 1.5%. The sample was PBMCs. These receptors came from a man aged 30 to 45 in good health and CMV-seropositive. The CDR3 runs from the conserved cysteine through the conserved F or W. A D gene is named only where the DNA matches it firmly. Expanded clones get a size class; other rows say once, few or many, or leave the size out.

>TRBV7-9|.|TRBJ2-2|.|17
CASSPTGGGALTGELFF
TGTGCCAGCAGCCCAACTGGAGGGGGGGCTTTAACCGGGGAGCTGTTTTTT
>TRBV27|.|TRBJ1-5|.|14
CASSRQGHNQPQHF
TGTGCCAGCAGTCGCCAGGGTCACAATCAGCCCCAGCATTTT
>TRBV28|.|TRBJ2-7|TRBD1|16
CASSRLGGENSYEQYF
TGTGCCAGCAGTCGTTTAGGGGGCGAAAACTCCTACGAGCAGTACTTT
>TRBV6-1|.|TRBJ1-6|TRBD1|15
CASSVGQGRNSPLHF
TGTGCCAGCAGTGTCGGACAGGGTAGGAATTCACCCCTCCACTTT
>TRBV27|once|TRBJ2-2|TRBD2|17
CASSFEAGGGTGGELFF
TGTGCCAGCAGTTTCGAGGCGGGGGGTGGGACGGGCGGGGAGCTGTTTTTT
>TRBV28|.|TRBJ2-7|TRBD1|13
CASSRGTGREQYF
TGTGCCAGTTCTAGGGGGACAGGGCGCGAGCAGTACTTC
>TRBV6-1|.|TRBJ1-1|TRBD1|15
CASRDPGQGSTEAFF
TGTGCCAGCAGGGACCCGGGACAGGGGAGCACTGAAGCTTTCTTT
>TRBV28|.|TRBJ1-3|.|13
CASLDSSGNTIYF
TGTGCCAGCTTAGACAGCTCTGGAAACACCATATATTTT
>TRBV6-6|.|TRBJ1-2|.|13
CAHSIGGRDGYTF
TGTGCCCATTCTATCGGGGGGCGCGATGGCTACACCTTC
>TRBV28|.|TRBJ2-7|TRBD2|15
CASRLGRGGSYEQYF
TGTGCCAGCAGGTTGGGGCGGGGGGGCTCCTACGAGCAGTACTTC
>TRBV14|.|TRBJ2-1|TRBD1|15
CASVPGAGGFNEQFF
TGTGCCAGCGTTCCCGGTGCAGGGGGTTTCAATGAGCAGTTCTTC
>TRBV23-1|.|TRBJ1-2|.|13
CASSQSSGDGYTF
TGCGCCAGCAGTCAATCAAGCGGGGATGGCTACACCTTC
>TRBV28|.|TRBJ2-7|TRBD2|14
CASSLSGTTYEQYF
TGTGCCAGCAGTTTATCGGGGACTACCTACGAGCAGTACTTC
>TRBV5-8|.|TRBJ1-5|.|15
CASSFGWAGLQPQHF
TGTGCCAGCAGCTTTGGTTGGGCAGGTCTTCAGCCCCAGCATTTT
>TRBV5-1|.|TRBJ1-2|TRBD1|15
CASSLAPGTDEGYTF
TGCGCCAGCAGCTTGGCTCCCGGGACAGATGAAGGCTACACCTTC
>TRBV5-1|.|TRBJ2-7|TRBD2|17
CASSLVPLAGGHYEQYF
TGCGCCAGCAGCTTGGTACCCCTAGCGGGGGGTCACTACGAGCAGTACTTC
>TRBV7-3|.|TRBJ2-3|.|14
CASSLEGSSDTQYF
TGTGCCAGCAGCTTAGAGGGAAGTAGCGATACGCAGTATTTT
>TRBV9|.|TRBJ2-3|TRBD2|16
CASSAAGTSFMDTQYF
TGTGCCAGCAGCGCAGCCGGGACTAGCTTCATGGATACGCAGTATTTT
>TRBV25-1|.|TRBJ2-1|TRBD2|16
CASSAASGGTYNEQFF
TGTGCCAGCAGTGCTGCTAGCGGGGGGACCTACAATGAGCAGTTCTTC
>TRBV7-9|.|TRBJ1-2|.|13
CASSLGDHWGYTF
TGTGCCAGCAGCTTAGGAGATCACTGGGGCTACACCTTC
>TRBV28|.|TRBJ1-1|.|12
CASSLPPGEAFF
TGTGCCAGCAGTTTACCGCCGGGGGAAGCTTTCTTT
>TRBV4-1|few|TRBJ1-5|.|14
CASSQGKGDQPQHF
TGCGCCAGCAGCCAAGGAAAGGGGGATCAGCCCCAGCATTTT
>TRBV4-1|.|TRBJ2-2|TRBD1|14
CASSRGQLTGELFF
TGCGCCAGCAGTCGGGGACAGCTCACCGGGGAGCTGTTTTTT
>TRBV30|.|TRBJ2-2|.|12
CAWSTGSGELFF
TGTGCCTGGAGCACAGGGAGCGGGGAGCTGTTTTTT
>TRBV7-3|.|TRBJ2-3|TRBD2|17
CASSRSGSGGPGGTQYF
TGTGCCAGCAGCCGGTCGGGGAGCGGGGGGCCCGGGGGTACGCAGTATTTT
>TRBV9|.|TRBJ2-3|.|13
CASSGPSQDTQYF
TGTGCCAGCAGCGGGCCCTCCCAAGATACGCAGTATTTT
>TRBV5-4|few|TRBJ1-1|.|16
CASSLLDTLGNTEAFF
TGTGCCAGCAGCTTGCTGGACACACTGGGGAACACTGAAGCTTTCTTT
>TRBV29-1|.|TRBJ1-2|.|11
CSVVRDGGYTF
TGCAGCGTCGTCAGGGATGGTGGCTACACCTTC
>TRBV7-8|.|TRBJ2-7|.|14
CASSFIRDGGEQYF
TGTGCCAGCAGCTTTATCCGGGACGGGGGCGAGCAGTACTTC
>TRBV7-2|once|TRBJ2-2|TRBD1|15
CASTMDRVGNGELFF
TGTGCCAGCACCATGGACAGGGTCGGGAACGGGGAGCTGTTTTTT
>TRBV6-1|.|TRBJ2-7|TRBD1|16
CASSAAGQGGSYEQYF
TGTGCCAGCAGTGCCGCGGGACAGGGGGGATCCTACGAGCAGTACTTC
>TRBV7-9|once|TRBJ2-3|TRBD2|16
CASSPRKRGDTDTQYF
TGTGCCAGCAGCCCCCGAAAGCGGGGGGACACAGATACGCAGTATTTT
>TRBV7-8|.|TRBJ2-3|TRBD1|18
CASSSRVGGQGSTDTQYF
TGTGCCAGCAGCTCCAGAGTTGGGGGACAGGGGTCCACAGATACGCAGTATTTT
>TRBV6-5|.|TRBJ2-1|.|15
CASKILTSSYNEQFF
TGTGCCAGCAAAATACTTACTAGTTCCTACAATGAGCAGTTCTTC
>TRBV7-3|once|TRBJ2-7|TRBD2|14
CASSLEAGGYEQYF
TGTGCCAGCAGCTTAGAAGCGGGGGGCTACGAGCAGTACTTC
>TRBV7-2|.|TRBJ2-3|.|16
CASSSSSVLRTDTQYF
TGTGCCAGCAGCTCCTCTAGCGTACTACGCACAGATACGCAGTATTTT
>TRBV6-6|.|TRBJ1-5|.|13
CASSLPGNQPQHF
TGTGCCAGCAGTCTCCCCGGTAATCAGCCCCAGCATTTT
>TRBV7-9|.|TRBJ1-6|.|16
CASSLSGRGLNSPLHF
TGTGCCAGCAGCTTGAGCGGCAGGGGCTTGAATTCACCCCTCCACTTT
>TRBV7-6|once|TRBJ1-2|TRBD1|17
CASSLNSGTGSNYGYTF
TGTGCCAGCAGCTTAAACTCGGGGACAGGTTCTAACTATGGCTACACCTTC
>TRBV6-5|.|TRBJ1-2|.|14
CASGEGGGHSGYTF
TGTGCCAGCGGGGAAGGGGGGGGGCATAGTGGCTACACCTTC
>TRBV20-1|.|TRBJ2-1|TRBD1|11
CSGQGYNEQFF
TGCAGTGGACAGGGGTACAATGAGCAGTTCTTC
>TRBV18|.|TRBJ1-1|.|14
CASSPRNSLTEAFF
TGTGCCAGCTCACCACGTAACAGTTTGACTGAAGCTTTCTTT
>TRBV5-4|.|TRBJ1-6|.|17
CASSLRLGVWDNSPLHF
TGTGCCAGCAGCTTGCGGTTAGGGGTTTGGGATAATTCACCCCTCCACTTT
>TRBV6-5|.|TRBJ2-5|TRBD2|15
CASSPHVGGGETQYF
TGTGCCAGCAGCCCCCATGTGGGGGGGGGAGAGACCCAGTACTTC
>TRBV7-9|.|TRBJ2-2|TRBD2|16
CASSGRAGGITGELFF
TGTGCCAGCAGCGGGAGAGCGGGGGGGATCACCGGGGAGCTGTTTTTT
>TRBV5-1|.|TRBJ2-2|TRBD2|18
CASSPTSGGPANTGELFF
TGCGCCAGCAGCCCGACTAGCGGGGGCCCCGCGAACACCGGGGAGCTGTTTTTT